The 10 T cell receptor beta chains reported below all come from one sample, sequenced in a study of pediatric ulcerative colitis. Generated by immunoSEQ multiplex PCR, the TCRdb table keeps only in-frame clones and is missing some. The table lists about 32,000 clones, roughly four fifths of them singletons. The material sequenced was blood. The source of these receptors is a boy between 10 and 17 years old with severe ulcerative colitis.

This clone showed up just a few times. The CDR3 DNA reads as TGTGCCAGCAGCTTAGATTCGGCTAGCCCCGGGGAGCTGTTTTTT. This encodes CASSLDSASPGELFF. The genes are TRBV7-2 and TRBJ2-2; a weak D match, TRBD2 (5 bases). Per the germline V gene, CDR1 is SGHTA and CDR2 is FQGNSA. CDR3 length equals 15 residues. The germline V and J ends were trimmed by 1 base and 6 bases, with 12 bases remaining between them.

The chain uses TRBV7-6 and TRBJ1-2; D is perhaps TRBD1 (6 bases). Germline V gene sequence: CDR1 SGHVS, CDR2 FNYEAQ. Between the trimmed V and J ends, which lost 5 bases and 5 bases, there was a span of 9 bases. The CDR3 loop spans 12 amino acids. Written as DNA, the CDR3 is TGTGCCAGCAGCAGTCAGGGGTATGGCTACACCTTC. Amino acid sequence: CASSSQGYGYTF.

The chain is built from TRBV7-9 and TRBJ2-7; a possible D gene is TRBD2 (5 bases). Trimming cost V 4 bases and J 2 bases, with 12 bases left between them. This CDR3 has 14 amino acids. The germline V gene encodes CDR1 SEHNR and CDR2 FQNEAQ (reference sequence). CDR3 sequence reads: CASSSRLKPYEQYF. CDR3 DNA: TGTGCCAGCAGCTCGAGACTAAAGCCCTACGAGCAGTACTTC.

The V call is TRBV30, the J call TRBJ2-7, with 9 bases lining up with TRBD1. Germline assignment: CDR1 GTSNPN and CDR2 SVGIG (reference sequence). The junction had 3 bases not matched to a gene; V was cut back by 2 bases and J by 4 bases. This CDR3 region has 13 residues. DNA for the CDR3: TGTGCCTGGAGTACAGGGGGCTCGTACGAGCAGTACTTC. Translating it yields CAWSTGGSYEQYF. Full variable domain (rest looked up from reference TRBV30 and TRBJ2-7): SQTIHQWPATLVQPVGSPLSLECTVEGTSNPNLYWYRQAAGRGLQLLFYSVGIGQISSEVPQNLSASRPQDRQFILSSKKLLLSDSGFYLCAWSTGGSYEQYFGPGTRLTVT.

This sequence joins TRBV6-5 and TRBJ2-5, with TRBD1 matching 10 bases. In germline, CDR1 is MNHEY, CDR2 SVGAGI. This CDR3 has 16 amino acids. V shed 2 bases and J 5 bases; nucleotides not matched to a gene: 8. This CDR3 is CASSYIAGTGEETQYF. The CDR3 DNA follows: TGTGCCAGCAGTTACATTGCCGGGACAGGGGAGGAGACCCAGTACTTC.

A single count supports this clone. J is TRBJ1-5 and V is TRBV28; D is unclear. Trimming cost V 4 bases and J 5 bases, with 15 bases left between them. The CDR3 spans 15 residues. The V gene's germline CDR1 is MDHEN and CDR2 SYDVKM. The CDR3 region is CASSSRYFTYQPQHF. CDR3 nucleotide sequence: TGTGCCAGCAGTTCGCGCTACTTTACGTATCAGCCCCAGCATTTT.

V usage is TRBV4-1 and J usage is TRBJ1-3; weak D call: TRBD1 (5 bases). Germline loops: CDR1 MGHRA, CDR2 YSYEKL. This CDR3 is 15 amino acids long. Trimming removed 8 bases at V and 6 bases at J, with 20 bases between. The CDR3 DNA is TGCGCCAGCCAACGGGACCGGACCCGGGAAAACACCATATATTTT. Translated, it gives CASQRDRTRENTIYF.

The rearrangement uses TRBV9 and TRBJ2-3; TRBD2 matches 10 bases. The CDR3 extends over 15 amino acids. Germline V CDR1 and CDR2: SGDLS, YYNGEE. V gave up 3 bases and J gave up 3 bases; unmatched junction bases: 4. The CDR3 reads CASSGLAGGTDTQYF. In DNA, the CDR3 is TGTGCCAGCAGCGGATTAGCGGGGGGTACAGATACGCAGTATTTT.

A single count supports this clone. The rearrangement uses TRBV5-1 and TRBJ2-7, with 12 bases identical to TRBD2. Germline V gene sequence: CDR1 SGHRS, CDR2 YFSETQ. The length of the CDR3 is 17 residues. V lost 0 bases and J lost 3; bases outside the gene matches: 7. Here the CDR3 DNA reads TGCGCCAGCAGCTTGGGCTCCGCGACTAGCGGGGGCTACGAGCAGTACTTC. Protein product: CASSLGSATSGGYEQYF.

This chain's CDR3 is CASSVQGSYNSPLHF. In nucleotides, the CDR3 is TGTGCCAGCAGTGTACAGGGATCCTATAATTCACCCCTCCACTTT. The chain carries TRBV6-1 and TRBJ1-6; TRBD1 is a possible D gene (6 bases). Trimming cost V 4 bases and J 1 base, with 8 bases left between them. This CDR3 contains 15 residues. From germline, CDR1 is MNHNS and CDR2 SASEGT.